A selection of T cell receptor beta chains follows, all from one sample in a study of early T cells in non-severe SARS-CoV-2 infection. In TCRdb, the 5' RACE reads were re-called with MiXCR into one record per CDR3 protein. Among around 35,000 distinct CDR3 sequences, about 5.3% were seen once, and the ten largest hold 20% to 30%. The sequenced sample consisted of whole blood. The receptors shown here come from an adult who was a healthcare worker with PCR-confirmed SARS-CoV-2 infection or an uninfected control (not recorded which). Each CDR3 is given with its conserved first and last residue. The D gene is left open where the match is weak. Size values are once, few and many counts, or a class for expanded clones, and some rows have none.

J gene: TRBJ2-1
V gene: TRBV20-1
clone size: .
D gene: TRBD2
CDR3 DNA: TGCAGTGCCTCCCGACTAGCGGGGGGGCTACAGAATGAGCAGTTCTTC
CDR3 protein: CSASRLAGGLQNEQFF

J gene: TRBJ2-1
V gene: TRBV5-6
clone size: many
D gene: TRBD1
CDR3 DNA: TGTGCCAGCAGCTTAACAGGGGGCAGGTACAATGAGCAGTTCTTC
CDR3 protein: CASSLTGGRYNEQFF

J gene: TRBJ2-3
V gene: TRBV12-3/TRBV12-4
clone size: many
D gene: .
CDR3 DNA: TGTGCCAGCAGTTTCACCCTAGCTGGAGATACGCAGTATTTT
CDR3 protein: CASSFTLAGDTQYF

J gene: TRBJ2-7
V gene: TRBV28
clone size: many
D gene: .
CDR3 DNA: TGTGTGACCGGGGTTACCTACGAGCAGTACTTC
CDR3 protein: CVTGVTYEQYF

J gene: TRBJ1-1
V gene: TRBV10-3
clone size: many
D gene: .
CDR3 DNA: TGTGCCATCAGTGAGTCAGGGCAGGGTATCACTGAAGCTTTCTTT
CDR3 protein: CAISESGQGITEAFF

J gene: TRBJ1-1
V gene: TRBV5-1
clone size: many
D gene: .
CDR3 DNA: TGCGCCAGCAGCTTAGTTCCGGGGGCCAACGCTGAAGCTTTCTTT
CDR3 protein: CASSLVPGANAEAFF

J gene: TRBJ1-1
V gene: TRBV7-9
clone size: few
D gene: TRBD1
CDR3 DNA: TGTGCCAGCAGCAGACGACAGGGAGCTTTCTTT
CDR3 protein: CASSRRQGAFF

J gene: TRBJ2-4
V gene: TRBV12-3/TRBV12-4
clone size: many
D gene: TRBD1
CDR3 DNA: TGTGCCAGCAGTTTTACGGACAGGGGAGCGATCGCAAAAAACATTCAGTACTTC
CDR3 protein: CASSFTDRGAIAKNIQYF

J gene: TRBJ1-5
V gene: TRBV5-6
clone size: medium-sized
D gene: .
CDR3 DNA: TGTGCCAGCAGCTTCAGAAATCAGCCCCAGCATTTT
CDR3 protein: CASSFRNQPQHF

J gene: TRBJ1-6
V gene: TRBV2
clone size: .
D gene: .
CDR3 DNA: TGTGCCAGCGGGACGGGGTTGAGGTCACCCCTCCACTTT
CDR3 protein: CASGTGLRSPLHF

J gene: TRBJ2-1
V gene: TRBV19
clone size: many
D gene: .
CDR3 DNA: TGTGCCAGTAGTACGGGGGCGGCGGACAATGAGCAGTTCTTC
CDR3 protein: CASSTGAADNEQFF

J gene: TRBJ2-2
V gene: TRBV2
clone size: many
D gene: .
CDR3 DNA: TGTGCCAGCAGTGGGCAGGCGACGAACACCGGGGAGCTGTTTTTT
CDR3 protein: CASSGQATNTGELFF

J gene: TRBJ2-7
V gene: TRBV20-1
clone size: .
D gene: .
CDR3 DNA: TGCAGTGCTAGAGGACCAGAGCAGTACTTC
CDR3 protein: CSARGPEQYF